Sequencing of this T cell receptor beta chain was carried out in a study of blood T cells in healthy people across ages. V was cut by 3 bases and J by 0 bases, with 14 bases left in between. Germline V gene lookup returns CDR1 MNHEY and CDR2 SVGAGI. CDR3 length: 16 amino acids. A second PCR, run for roughly 7 to 11 cycles, used a sample-barcoded 5' primer plus a J-beta primer mix. Every sample gave at least 2.5 million paired-end reads containing CDR3. In TCRdb, the 5' RACE reads were re-called with MiXCR into one record per CDR3 protein. The data contain fewer than 2,000,000 distinct CDR3 sequences, roughly two fifths of them singletons.

The receptor was derived from a human donor in good health. Sample: blood. The rearrangement joins TRBV6-5 to TRBJ1-1; no firm D call. Written as DNA, the CDR3 is TGTGCCAGCAGTTATTCGCCCGGACCTTTGAACACTGAAGCTTTCTTT. The encoded protein is CASSYSPGPLNTEAFF.